The next 25 T cell receptor beta chains were all read from a single sample in a study of T cell responses to AZD1222 COVID-19 vaccine. Data came from immunoSEQ multiplex PCR; TCRdb stores just in-frame clones and leaves some out. The sample has 100,000 to 150,000 clones, around 90% seen once. The sequencing here drew on peripheral blood, taken 28 days after the second AZD1222 dose. The source is an adult who received the AZD1222 COVID-19 vaccine.

This sequence joins TRBV28 and TRBJ1-3; D is uncertain. Per the germline V gene, CDR1 is MDHEN and CDR2 is SYDVKM. V was pared by 6 bases and J by 4 bases, with 22 bases between. The CDR3 has 17 residues. The CDR3 DNA reads as TGTGCCAGCAGCAAGGACCTCGGGCCCGGGGTCGGAAACACCATATATTTT. Translated, it gives CASSKDLGPGVGNTIYF.

V gene TRBV7-3 combines with J gene TRBJ2-5, with TRBD2 matching over 7 bases. From germline, CDR1 is SGHTA and CDR2 FQGTGA. The CDR3 consists of 15 residues. V was clipped by 3 bases and J by 2 bases; unmatched bases: 6. The CDR3 region is CASSFTPGLQETQYF. The CDR3 DNA reads as TGTGCCAGCAGCTTTACTCCGGGACTACAAGAGACCCAGTACTTC. Drawing the rest from reference TRBV7-3 and TRBJ2-5, the complete variable domain is GAGVSQTPSNKVTEKGKYVELRCDPISGHTALYWYRQSLGQGPEFLIYFQGTGAADDSGLPNDRFFAVRPEGSVSTLKIQRTERGDSAVYLCASSFTPGLQETQYFGPGTRLLVL.

The gene calls are TRBV6-5 and TRBJ2-7, with TRBD1 identical over 9 bases. Germline CDR1 MNHEY, CDR2 SVGAGI. This CDR3 spans 13 amino acids. After removal of 7 bases from V and 4 bases from J, the junction contained 5 bases not matched to a gene. The CDR3 region is CASNTGGDYEQYF. As DNA, the CDR3 is TGTGCCAGCAATACAGGGGGCGATTACGAGCAGTACTTC.

The genes are TRBV18 and TRBJ1-3; possible D gene TRBD1, 6 bases. The CDR3 is made up of 16 amino acids. V gave up 0 bases and J gave up 0 bases, with 9 bases separating them. The germline V gene encodes CDR1 KGHSH and CDR2 LQKENI. The CDR3 DNA reads TGTGCCAGCTCACCACCGACAGGTTTCTCTGGAAACACCATATATTTT. Its translation is CASSPPTGFSGNTIYF.

This rearrangement joins TRBV5-1 to TRBJ1-1; 8 nucleotides align to TRBD1. After removal of 4 bases from V and 3 bases from J, the junction contained 5 bases not matched to a gene. Germline CDR1 and CDR2: SGHRS and YFSETQ. The CDR3 is 14 residues long. CDR3 in DNA: TGCGCCAGCAGCCGACAGGGGACGGACACTGAAGCTTTCTTT. It is translated as CASSRQGTDTEAFF.

The rearrangement links TRBV27 to TRBJ1-6; D is unresolved. The CDR3 spans 18 residues. V was clipped by 0 bases and J by 0 bases, with 12 bases between them. Germline V CDR1 and CDR2: MNHEY, SMNVEV (reference sequence). The CDR3 is CASSLSYYHSSYNSPLHF. CDR3 nucleotide sequence: TGTGCCAGCAGTTTATCGTACTACCACAGCTCCTATAATTCACCCCTCCACTTT.

The genes are TRBV24-1 and TRBJ2-1, with 13 positions matching TRBD2. With 5 bases clipped from V and 7 bases from J, the junction kept 4 bases outside the gene matches. This CDR3 comprises 15 residues. Looked up from germline, CDR1 is KGHDR and CDR2 is SFDVKD. CDR3 region: CATSGRTSGSNEQFF. In DNA, the CDR3 is TGTGCCACCAGTGGAAGGACTAGCGGGAGTAATGAGCAGTTCTTC.

The V call is TRBV5-4, the J call TRBJ1-5; D gene ambiguous. CDR1 is SGHNT, CDR2 YYREEE, per germline (reference sequence). This CDR3 has 14 residues. The V end was cut by 0 bases, the J end by 1 base, with 5 bases between. The CDR3 coding sequence is TGTGCCAGCAGCTTGGGTACCAGCAATCAGCCCCAGCATTTT. Amino acids: CASSLGTSNQPQHF.

The J gene is TRBJ1-5, the V gene TRBV2; the D gene is possibly TRBD1 (5 bases). The CDR3 is made up of 15 amino acids. V lost 1 base and J 2 bases, leaving 9 bases between the germline ends. The V gene's germline CDR1 is SNHLY and CDR2 FYNNEI. The CDR3 spells CASSEDGRGNQPQHF. CDR3 sequence (DNA): TGTGCCAGCAGTGAAGACGGCAGGGGCAATCAGCCCCAGCATTTT.

V and J are TRBV29-1 and TRBJ1-4; 7 nucleotides align to TRBD1. Germline trimming cut 2 bases from V and 5 bases from J; bases unmatched to any gene: 8. CDR3 length: 15 amino acids. Germline V gene lookup returns CDR1 SQVTM and CDR2 ANQGSEA. The CDR3 loop reads CSVENRQGGNEKLFF. CDR3 DNA: TGCAGCGTTGAAAACCGACAGGGAGGGAATGAAAAACTGTTTTTT.

J is TRBJ2-3 and V is TRBV19; D is uncertain. The germline CDR1 and CDR2 sequences are LNHDA and SQIVND (reference sequence). The CDR3 sequence is 14 residues long. V was cut by 1 base and J by 2 bases, with 7 bases left in between. Here the CDR3 DNA reads TGTGCCAGTAGTATAGCGTTACCCACAGATACGCAGTATTTT. Translating gives CASSIALPTDTQYF.

This chain uses TRBV5-6 with TRBJ1-2; D not resolved. Germline V gene sequence: CDR1 SGHDT, CDR2 YYEEEE. The CDR3 runs to 13 residues. Trimming removed 2 bases at V and 8 bases at J, with 13 bases between. Written as DNA, the CDR3 is TGTGCCAGCAGCTTACGCGCTCTTTACGGCTACACCTTC. It is translated as CASSLRALYGYTF.

The chain is built from TRBV28 and TRBJ2-1; D is uncertain. CDR3 length equals 13 residues. Germline values: CDR1 MDHEN, CDR2 SYDVKM. V was pared by 7 bases and J by 0 bases, with 7 bases between. CDR3 in amino acids: CASKRYSYNEQFF. The DNA of the CDR3 is TGTGCCAGCAAAAGGTACTCCTACAATGAGCAGTTCTTC.

The V and J genes are TRBV5-6 and TRBJ1-2; D is perhaps TRBD1 (5 bases). V lost 0 bases to trimming and J lost 0 bases, with 12 bases between them. This CDR3 has 16 amino acids. Germline CDR1 and CDR2: SGHDT and YYEEEE. CDR3 loop: CASSLEQAVTNYGYTF. The DNA for the CDR3 is TGTGCCAGCAGCTTGGAACAGGCTGTCACTAACTATGGCTACACCTTC.

The chain is built from TRBV2 and TRBJ1-1, with D possibly TRBD1 on 5 matching bases. Germline V gene lookup returns CDR1 SNHLY and CDR2 FYNNEI. With 0 bases removed from V and 5 bases from J, the gap between germline ends came to 7 bases. The CDR3 consists of 13 residues. The CDR3 sequence: CASSEAGGTEAFF. For the CDR3, the DNA is TGTGCCAGCAGTGAAGCGGGGGGAACTGAAGCTTTCTTT.

The chain has TRBV18 and TRBJ2-1, with 7 nucleotides matching TRBD1. The CDR3 is 15 amino acids. V trimming: 1 base; J trimming: 6 bases; junction bases outside the gene matches: 6. Germline CDR1 and CDR2: KGHSH and LQKENI. CDR3 sequence reads: CASSPRSGGINEQFF. As DNA, the CDR3 is TGTGCCAGCTCACCACGCTCAGGGGGTATCAATGAGCAGTTCTTC.

The V and J genes are TRBV6-5 and TRBJ2-1; D unclear. CDR3 size: 12 residues. CDR1 is MNHEY, CDR2 SVGAGI, per germline. The V end was cut by 10 bases, the J end by 7 bases, with 14 bases between. CDR3: CAISRLGNEQFF. The CDR3 region has the DNA TGTGCCATCTCACGGCTAGGGAATGAGCAGTTCTTC.

The chain is built from TRBV25-1 and TRBJ1-1, with unresolved D. Germline CDR1 and CDR2: MGHDK and SYGVNS. Trimming removed 2 bases from V and 3 bases from J, with 7 bases in between. The CDR3 totals 13 residues. This chain's CDR3 is CASSEPGDTEAFF. CDR3 DNA: TGTGCCAGCAGTGAACCCGGGGACACTGAAGCTTTCTTT.

V is TRBV7-9 and J is TRBJ2-5; possibly TRBD1 for D (5 bases). The CDR3 contains 16 residues. CDR1 is SEHNR, CDR2 FQNEAQ, per germline (reference sequence). The V end was cut by 5 bases, the J end by 2 bases, with 18 bases between. CDR3 region: CASSARGVWFQETQYF. CDR3 DNA sequence: TGTGCCAGCAGCGCTAGGGGCGTCTGGTTTCAAGAGACCCAGTACTTC.

The chain is built from TRBV20-1 and TRBJ2-3; the D gene is possibly TRBD1 (5 bases). Germline V gene data show CDR1 as DFQATT and CDR2 as SNEGSKA (reference sequence). CDR3 size: 16 residues. The V end was cut by 3 bases, the J end by 0 bases, with 16 bases between. The CDR3 coding sequence is TGCAGTGCTAGTGAGCCTCCAGGGTTTAGCACAGATACGCAGTATTTT. Translation gives CSASEPPGFSTDTQYF.

The rearrangement joins TRBV9 to TRBJ2-3, with D possibly being TRBD2 (5 bases). V gave up 2 bases and J gave up 0 bases, with 10 bases separating them. CDR1 and CDR2 from the germline V gene are SGDLS and YYNGEE. This CDR3 contains 15 residues. The CDR3 DNA reads TGTGCCAGCAGCGTCTTAGCGTCTAGCACAGATACGCAGTATTTT. This sequence encodes CASSVLASSTDTQYF.

This sequence joins TRBV12-3 or TRBV12-4 and TRBJ1-2; D is perhaps TRBD1 (5 bases). V lost 2 bases to trimming and J lost 13 bases, with 11 bases between them. The length of the CDR3 is 11 residues. In DNA, the CDR3 is TGTGCCAGCAGTTTATCGAGACAGCGCACCTTC. The encoded protein is CASSLSRQRTF.

This clone is a singleton in its sample. V and J are TRBV10-3 and TRBJ1-2, with a weak D call TRBD1 (6 bases). The CDR3 length is 14 residues. Germline CDR1 reads ENHRY; CDR2 reads SYGVKD. V lost 5 bases and J lost 2, with 12 bases in between. CDR3 residues: CAISPRTANYGYTF. The CDR3 nucleotides are TGTGCCATCAGTCCCCGGACAGCGAACTATGGCTACACCTTC.

J is TRBJ2-1 and V is TRBV24-1, with D unclear. Per the germline V gene, CDR1 is KGHDR and CDR2 is SFDVKD. This CDR3 comprises 13 residues. Between the trimmed V and J ends, which lost 3 bases and 4 bases, there was a span of 6 bases. The CDR3 region is CATSDTYYNEQFF. The CDR3 DNA reads as TGTGCCACCAGTGATACGTATTACAATGAGCAGTTCTTC.

This sequence joins TRBV5-1 and TRBJ2-3; unclear D gene. This CDR3 contains 14 residues. The V gene lost 2 bases and the J gene lost 5 bases, with 12 bases spanning the gap. Germline values: CDR1 SGHRS, CDR2 YFSETQ. CDR3 loop: CASSLSRWGDTQYF. DNA of the CDR3: TGCGCCAGCAGCTTAAGTAGGTGGGGAGATACGCAGTATTTT.